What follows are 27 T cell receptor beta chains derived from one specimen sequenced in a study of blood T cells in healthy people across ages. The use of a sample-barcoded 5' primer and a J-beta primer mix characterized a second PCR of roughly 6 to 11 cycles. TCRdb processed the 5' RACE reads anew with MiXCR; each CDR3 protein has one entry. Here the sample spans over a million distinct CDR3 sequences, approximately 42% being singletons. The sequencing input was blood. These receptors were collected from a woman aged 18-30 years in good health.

CDR3 DNA: TGTGCCAGCAACACCCAACAAGAGACCCAGTACTTC. This sequence encodes CASNTQQETQYF. V and J are TRBV25-1 and TRBJ2-5; unclear D gene. Trimming stripped 7 bases from V and 2 bases from J, with 8 bases between. The CDR3 has 12 residues. The germline CDR1 and CDR2 sequences are MGHDK and SYGVNS.

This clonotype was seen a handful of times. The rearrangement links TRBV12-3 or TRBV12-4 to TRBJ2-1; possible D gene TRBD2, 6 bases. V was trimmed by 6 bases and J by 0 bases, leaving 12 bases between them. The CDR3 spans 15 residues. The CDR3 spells CASRSSASSYNEQFF. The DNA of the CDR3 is TGTGCCAGCAGGTCTAGCGCCAGCTCCTACAATGAGCAGTTCTTC.

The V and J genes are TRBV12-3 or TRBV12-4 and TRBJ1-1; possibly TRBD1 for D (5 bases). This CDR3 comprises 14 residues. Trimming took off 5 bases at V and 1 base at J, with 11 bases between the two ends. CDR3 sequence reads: CASSPSGTNTEAFF. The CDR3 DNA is TGTGCCAGCAGTCCTTCCGGGACGAACACTGAAGCTTTCTTT.

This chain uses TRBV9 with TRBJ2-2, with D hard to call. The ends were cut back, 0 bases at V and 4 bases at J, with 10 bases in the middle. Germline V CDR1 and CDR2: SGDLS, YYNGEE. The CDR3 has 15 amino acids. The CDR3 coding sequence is TGTGCCAGCAGCGTAGAACCTCGAGGCACCGGGGAGCTGTTTTTT. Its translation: CASSVEPRGTGELFF.

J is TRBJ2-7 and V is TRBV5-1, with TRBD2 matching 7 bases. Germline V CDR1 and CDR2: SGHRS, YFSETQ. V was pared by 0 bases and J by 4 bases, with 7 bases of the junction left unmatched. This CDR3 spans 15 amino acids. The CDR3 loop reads CASSLGRAGFYEQYF. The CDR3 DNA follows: TGCGCCAGCAGCTTGGGAAGAGCGGGGTTTTACGAGCAGTACTTC.

CDR3 nucleotide sequence: TGCAGTGCATCACCTGGGATTCCCCGCTCCTACGAGCAGTACTTC. This codes for CSASPGIPRSYEQYF. The chain combines TRBV20-1 with TRBJ2-7; D is uncertain. The V end lost 6 bases, the J end lost 0 bases, and 18 bases lay between the germline ends. CDR1 is DFQATT and CDR2 is SNEGSKA in the germline V gene (reference sequence). The CDR3 is made up of 15 amino acids.

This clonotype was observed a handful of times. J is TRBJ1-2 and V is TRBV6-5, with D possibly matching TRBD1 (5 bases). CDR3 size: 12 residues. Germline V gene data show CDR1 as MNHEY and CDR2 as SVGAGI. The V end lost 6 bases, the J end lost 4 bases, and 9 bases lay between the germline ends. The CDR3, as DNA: TGTGCCAGCAGCGGAGGGGCCTATGGCTACACCTTC. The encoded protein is CASSGGAYGYTF.

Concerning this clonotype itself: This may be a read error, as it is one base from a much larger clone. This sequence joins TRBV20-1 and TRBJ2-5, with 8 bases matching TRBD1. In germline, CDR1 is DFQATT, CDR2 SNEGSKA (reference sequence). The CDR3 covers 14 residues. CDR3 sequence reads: CSASPQGAMETRYF. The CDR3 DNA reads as TGCAGTGCTAGTCCTCAGGGGGCAATGGAGACCCGGTACTTC.

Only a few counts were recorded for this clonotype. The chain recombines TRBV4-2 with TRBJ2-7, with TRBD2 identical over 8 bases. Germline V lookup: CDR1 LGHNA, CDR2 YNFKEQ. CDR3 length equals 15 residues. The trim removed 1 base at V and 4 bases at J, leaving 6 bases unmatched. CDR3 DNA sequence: TGTGCCAGCAGCCAAGGTGTAAGCGGGAGTTACGAGCAGTACTTC. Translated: CASSQGVSGSYEQYF.

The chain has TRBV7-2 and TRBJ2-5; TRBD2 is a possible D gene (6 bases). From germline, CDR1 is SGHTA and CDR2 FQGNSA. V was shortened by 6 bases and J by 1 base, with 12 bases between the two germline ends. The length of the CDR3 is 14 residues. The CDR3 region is CASRRGGTQETQYF. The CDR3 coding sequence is TGTGCCAGCAGGAGAGGAGGGACCCAAGAGACCCAGTACTTC.

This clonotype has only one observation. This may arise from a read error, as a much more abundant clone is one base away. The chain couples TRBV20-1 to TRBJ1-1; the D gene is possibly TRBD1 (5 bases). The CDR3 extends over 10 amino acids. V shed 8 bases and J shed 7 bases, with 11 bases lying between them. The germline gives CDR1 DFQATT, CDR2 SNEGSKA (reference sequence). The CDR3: CSTRDGEAFF. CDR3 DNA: TGCAGTACTCGGGACGGTGAAGCTTTCTTT.

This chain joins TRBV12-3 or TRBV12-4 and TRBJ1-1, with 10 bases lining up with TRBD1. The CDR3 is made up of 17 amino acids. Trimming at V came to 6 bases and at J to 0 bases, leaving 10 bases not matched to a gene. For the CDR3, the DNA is TGTGCCAGCAGACTAGGGACAGGGGAACACATGAACACTGAAGCTTTCTTT. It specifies CASRLGTGEHMNTEAFF.

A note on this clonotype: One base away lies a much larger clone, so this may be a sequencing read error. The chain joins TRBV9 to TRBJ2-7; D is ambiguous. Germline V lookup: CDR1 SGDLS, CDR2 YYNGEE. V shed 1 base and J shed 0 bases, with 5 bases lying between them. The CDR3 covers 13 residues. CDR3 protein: CASSVNPSYEQYF. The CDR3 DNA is TGTGCCAGCAGCGTAAACCCCTCCTACGAGCAGTACTTC. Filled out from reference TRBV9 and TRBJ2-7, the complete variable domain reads DSGVTQTPKHLITATGQRVTLRCSPRSGDLSVYWYQQSLDQGLQFLIQYYNGEERAKGNILERFSAQQFPDLHSELNLSSLELGDSALYFCASSVNPSYEQYFGPGTRLTVT.

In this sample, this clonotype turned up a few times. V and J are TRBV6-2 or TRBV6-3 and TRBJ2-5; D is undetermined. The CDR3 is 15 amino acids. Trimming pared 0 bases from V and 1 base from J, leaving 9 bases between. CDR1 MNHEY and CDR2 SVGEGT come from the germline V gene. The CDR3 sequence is CASSYSGLVQETQYF. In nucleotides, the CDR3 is TGTGCCAGCAGTTACTCGGGATTGGTCCAAGAGACCCAGTACTTC.

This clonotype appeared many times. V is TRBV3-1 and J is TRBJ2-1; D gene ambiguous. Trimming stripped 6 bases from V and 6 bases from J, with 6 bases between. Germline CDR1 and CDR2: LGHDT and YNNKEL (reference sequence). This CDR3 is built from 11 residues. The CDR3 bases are TGTGCCAGCAGTAGGGTCAATGAGCAGTTCTTC. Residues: CASSRVNEQFF.

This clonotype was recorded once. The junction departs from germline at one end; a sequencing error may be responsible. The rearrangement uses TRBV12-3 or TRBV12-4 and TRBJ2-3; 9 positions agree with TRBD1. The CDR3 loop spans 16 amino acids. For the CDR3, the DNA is TGTGCCAGCAGTTTCCTGGGACAGGGAGGAACAGATACGCGGTATTTT. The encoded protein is CASSFLGQGGTDTRYF.

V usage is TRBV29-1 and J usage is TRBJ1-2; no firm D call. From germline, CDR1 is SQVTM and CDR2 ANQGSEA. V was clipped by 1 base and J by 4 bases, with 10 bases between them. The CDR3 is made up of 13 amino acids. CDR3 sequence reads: CSVEVQRGYGYTF. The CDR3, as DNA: TGCAGCGTTGAAGTCCAACGGGGCTATGGCTACACCTTC.

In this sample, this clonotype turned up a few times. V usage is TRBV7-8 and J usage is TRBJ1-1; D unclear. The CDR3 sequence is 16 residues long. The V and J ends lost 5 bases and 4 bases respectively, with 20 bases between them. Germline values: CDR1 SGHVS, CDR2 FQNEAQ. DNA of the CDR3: TGTGCCAGCAGCGCATCTGTAATGCTTTCGAGCACTGAAGCTTTCTTT. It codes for CASSASVMLSSTEAFF. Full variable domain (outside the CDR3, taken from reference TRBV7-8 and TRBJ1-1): GAGVSQSPRYKVAKRGQDVALRCDPISGHVSLFWYQQALGQGPEFLTYFQNEAQLDKSGLPSDRFFAERPEGSVSTLKIQRTQQEDSAVYLCASSASVMLSSTEAFFGQGTRLTVV.

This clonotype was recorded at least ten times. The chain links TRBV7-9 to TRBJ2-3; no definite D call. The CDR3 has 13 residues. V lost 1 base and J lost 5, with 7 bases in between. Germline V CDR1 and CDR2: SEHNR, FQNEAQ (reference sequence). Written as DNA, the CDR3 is TGTGCCAGCAGCTTAGGGGTGAGAGATACGCAGTATTTT. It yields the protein CASSLGVRDTQYF.

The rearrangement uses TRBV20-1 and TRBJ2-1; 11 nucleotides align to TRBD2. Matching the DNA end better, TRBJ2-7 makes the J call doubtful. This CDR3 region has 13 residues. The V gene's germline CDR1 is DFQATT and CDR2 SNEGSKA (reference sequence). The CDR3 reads CSVRLTSGIEQYF. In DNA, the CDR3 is TGCAGTGTCCGATTGACTAGCGGGATTGAGCAGTACTTC.

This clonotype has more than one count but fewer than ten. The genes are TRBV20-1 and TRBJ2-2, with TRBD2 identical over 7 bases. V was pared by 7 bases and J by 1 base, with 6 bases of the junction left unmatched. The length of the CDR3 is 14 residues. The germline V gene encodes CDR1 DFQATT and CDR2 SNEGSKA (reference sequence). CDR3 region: CSGFASGNTGELFF. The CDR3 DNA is TGCAGTGGTTTCGCTAGCGGGAACACCGGGGAGCTGTTTTTT.

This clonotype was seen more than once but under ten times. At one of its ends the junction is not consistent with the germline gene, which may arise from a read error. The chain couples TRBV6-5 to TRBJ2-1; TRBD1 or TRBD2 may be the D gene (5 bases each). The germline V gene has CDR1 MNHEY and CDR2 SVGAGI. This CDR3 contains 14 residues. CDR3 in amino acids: CASSYLSVRDRQFF. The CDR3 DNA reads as TGTGCAAGCAGTTACCTAAGCGTACGGGACCGGCAGTTCTTC.

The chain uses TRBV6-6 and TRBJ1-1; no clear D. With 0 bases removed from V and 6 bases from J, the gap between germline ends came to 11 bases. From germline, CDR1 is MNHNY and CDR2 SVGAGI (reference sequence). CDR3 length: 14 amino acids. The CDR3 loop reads CASSYSTGTAEAFF. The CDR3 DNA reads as TGTGCCAGCAGTTACTCGACGGGTACAGCTGAAGCTTTCTTT.

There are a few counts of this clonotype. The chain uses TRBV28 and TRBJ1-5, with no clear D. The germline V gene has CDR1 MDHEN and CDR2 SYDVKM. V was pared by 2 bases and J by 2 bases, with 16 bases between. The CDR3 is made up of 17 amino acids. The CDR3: CASSLGFDGDGNQPQHF. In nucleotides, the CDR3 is TGTGCCAGCAGTTTAGGCTTTGACGGGGATGGCAATCAGCCCCAGCATTTT. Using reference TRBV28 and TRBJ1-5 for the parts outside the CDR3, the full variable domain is DVKVTQSSRYLVKRTGEKVFLECVQDMDHENMFWYRQDPGLGLRLIYFSYDVKMKEKGDIPEGYSVSREKKERFSLILESASTNQTSMYLCASSLGFDGDGNQPQHFGDGTRLSIL.

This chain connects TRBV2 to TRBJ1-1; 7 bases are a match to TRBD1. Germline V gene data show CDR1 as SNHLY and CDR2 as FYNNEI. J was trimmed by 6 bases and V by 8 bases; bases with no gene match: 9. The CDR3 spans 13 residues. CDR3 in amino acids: CASDTQGIAEAFF. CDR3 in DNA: TGTGCCAGCGATACACAGGGGATCGCTGAAGCTTTCTTT.

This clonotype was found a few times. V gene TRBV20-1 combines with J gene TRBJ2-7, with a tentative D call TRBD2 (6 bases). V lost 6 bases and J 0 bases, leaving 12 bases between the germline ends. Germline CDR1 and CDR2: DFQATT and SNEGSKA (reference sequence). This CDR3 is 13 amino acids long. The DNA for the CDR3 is TGCAGTGCCCCAGCGGGCAACTCCTACGAGCAGTACTTC. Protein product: CSAPAGNSYEQYF.

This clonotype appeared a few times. CDR3 nucleotide sequence: TGCAGCGCCTTGACTAGCGGGAGGGCCTACGAGCAGTACTTC. It translates to CSALTSGRAYEQYF. The chain links TRBV29-1 to TRBJ2-7, with 14 nucleotides matching TRBD2. V trimming: 7 bases; J trimming: 2 bases; junction bases outside the gene matches: 4. CDR1 is SQVTM and CDR2 is ANQGSEA in the germline V gene. This CDR3 region has 14 residues.